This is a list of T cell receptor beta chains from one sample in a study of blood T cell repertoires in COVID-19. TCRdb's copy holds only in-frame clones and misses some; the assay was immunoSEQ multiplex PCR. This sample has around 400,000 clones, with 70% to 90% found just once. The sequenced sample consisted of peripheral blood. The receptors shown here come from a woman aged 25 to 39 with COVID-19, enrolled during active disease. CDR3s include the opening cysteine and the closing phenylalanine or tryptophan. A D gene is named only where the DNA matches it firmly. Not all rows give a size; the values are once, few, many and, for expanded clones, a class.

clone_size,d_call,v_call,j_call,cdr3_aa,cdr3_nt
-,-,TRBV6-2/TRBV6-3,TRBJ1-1,CASSYGGGAFF,TGTGCCAGCAGTTACGGCGGAGGAGCTTTCTTT
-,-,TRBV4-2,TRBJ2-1,CASSATGLNEQFF,TGTGCCAGCAGCGCTACAGGGCTCAATGAGCAGTTCTTC
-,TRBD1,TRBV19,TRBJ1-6,CASWDSALGPLHF,TGTGCCAGTTGGGACAGCGCATTGGGGCCCCTCCACTTT
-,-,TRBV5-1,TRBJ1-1,CASSQTTNTEAFF,TGCGCCAGCAGCCAAACAACGAACACTGAAGCTTTCTTT
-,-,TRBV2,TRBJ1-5,CASSGSTQPQHF,TGTGCCAGCAGTGGGTCTACTCAGCCCCAGCATTTT
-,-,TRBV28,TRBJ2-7,CASSPLRTVYEQYF,TGTGCCAGCAGCCCCCTGAGGACAGTCTACGAGCAGTACTTC
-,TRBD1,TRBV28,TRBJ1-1,CASSFYGTGSNTEAFF,TGTGCCAGCAGTTTTTACGGGACAGGGTCGAACACTGAAGCTTTCTTT
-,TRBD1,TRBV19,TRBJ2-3,CASSIEGGRTDTQYF,TGTGCCAGTAGTATTGAAGGGGGCCGGACAGATACGCAGTATTTT
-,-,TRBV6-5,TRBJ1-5,CASGRSGHSNQPQHF,TGTGCCAGCGGACGGAGCGGGCATAGCAATCAGCCCCAGCATTTT
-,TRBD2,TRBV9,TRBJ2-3,CASNRGSGTDTQYF,TGTGCCAGCAACCGCGGGAGCGGCACAGATACGCAGTATTTT
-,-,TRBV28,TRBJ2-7,CASSLSTILAYEQYF,TGTGCCAGCAGTTTATCTACCATATTAGCCTACGAGCAGTACTTC
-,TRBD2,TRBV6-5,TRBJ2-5,CASSYPAGVGETQYF,TGTGCCAGCAGTTACCCAGCGGGAGTAGGGGAGACCCAGTACTTC
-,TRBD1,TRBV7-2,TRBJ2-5,CASSLDRGIETQYF,TGTGCCAGCAGCTTAGACAGGGGGATAGAGACCCAGTACTTC
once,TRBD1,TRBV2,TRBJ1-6,CASNENQGTGRSPLHF,TGTGCCAGCAATGAGAATCAGGGGACAGGCCGTTCACCCCTCCACTTT
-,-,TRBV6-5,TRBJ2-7,CASAEYHSYEQYF,TGTGCCAGCGCGGAGTATCACTCCTACGAGCAGTACTTC
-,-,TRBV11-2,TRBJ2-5,CASSPSTGYAETQYF,TGTGCCAGCAGCCCGTCCACAGGGTATGCGGAGACCCAGTACTTC
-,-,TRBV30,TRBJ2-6,CAWRTAGANVLTF,TGTGCCTGGAGAACGGCTGGGGCCAACGTCCTGACTTTC
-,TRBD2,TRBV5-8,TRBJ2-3,CASSLEGTSRDTQYF,TGTGCCAGCAGCTTGGAAGGGACTAGCAGGGATACGCAGTATTTT
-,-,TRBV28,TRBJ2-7,CASSRSSLEKTNF,TGTGCCAGCAGTCGCTCCTCACTAGAGAAAACGAACTTC
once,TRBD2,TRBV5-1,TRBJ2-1,CASFETSGIQQFF,TGCGCCAGCTTCGAGACTAGCGGGATCCAGCAGTTCTTC